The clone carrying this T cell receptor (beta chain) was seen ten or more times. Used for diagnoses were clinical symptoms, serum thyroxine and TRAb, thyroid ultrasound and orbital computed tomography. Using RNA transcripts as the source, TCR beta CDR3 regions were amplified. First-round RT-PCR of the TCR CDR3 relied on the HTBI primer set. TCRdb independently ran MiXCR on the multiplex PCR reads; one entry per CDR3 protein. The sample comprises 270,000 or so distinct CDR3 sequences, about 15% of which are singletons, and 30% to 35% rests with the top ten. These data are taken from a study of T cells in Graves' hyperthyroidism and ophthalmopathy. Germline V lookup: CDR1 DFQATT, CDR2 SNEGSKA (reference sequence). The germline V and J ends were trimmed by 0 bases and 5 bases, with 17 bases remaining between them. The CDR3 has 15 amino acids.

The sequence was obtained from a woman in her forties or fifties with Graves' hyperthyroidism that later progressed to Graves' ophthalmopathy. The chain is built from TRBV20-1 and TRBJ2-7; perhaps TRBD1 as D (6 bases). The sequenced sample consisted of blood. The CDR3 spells CSARELQGGINEQYF. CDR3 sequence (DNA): TGCAGTGCTAGAGAATTACAGGGTGGCATCAACGAGCAGTACTTC.